The present T cell receptor (beta chain) was sequenced within a study of early T cells in non-severe SARS-CoV-2 infection. TCRdb re-called the 5' RACE reads with MiXCR, one entry per CDR3 protein. The table shows about 42,000 distinct CDR3 sequences, with around 7% occurring only once. CDR3 size: 12 residues. The V and J ends lost 0 bases and 4 bases respectively, with 3 bases between them. Germline CDR1 is MNHEY and CDR2 is SMNVEV (reference sequence). The specimen sequenced was whole blood. This receptor was identified in an adult who was a healthcare worker with PCR-confirmed SARS-CoV-2 infection or an uninfected control (not recorded which). The chain uses TRBV27 and TRBJ2-5; no firm D call. The CDR3 region has the DNA TGTGCCAGCAGTTTATCAGGAGAGACCCAGTACTTC. It specifies CASSLSGETQYF.